This TCR beta chain is from a study of T cells in Graves' hyperthyroidism and ophthalmopathy. Graves' hyperthyroidism was deemed stable absent ophthalmopathy progression within 18 months. The investigators amplified TCR beta CDR3 regions from RNA transcripts. The HTBI primer set served for first-round RT-PCR of the TCR CDR3. TCRdb itself ran the multiplex PCR reads through MiXCR, one entry per CDR3 protein. The sample lists some 510,000 distinct CDR3 sequences; just over 45% were seen once. The CDR3 runs to 16 residues. The trim removed 3 bases at V and 4 bases at J, leaving 8 bases unmatched. This rearrangement joins TRBV7-1 to TRBJ1-4, with TRBD1 matching 7 bases. TRBV7-1 is recorded as an ORF, its role being uncertain. The sequence came from a woman aged 18-30 years with Graves' hyperthyroidism. The sample taken for sequencing was peripheral blood or thyroid tissue (not recorded which). The CDR3 sequence: CASSSPPQGFNEKLFF. The CDR3 DNA reads as TGTGCCAGCAGCTCGCCACCACAGGGGTTTAATGAAAAACTGTTTTTT.